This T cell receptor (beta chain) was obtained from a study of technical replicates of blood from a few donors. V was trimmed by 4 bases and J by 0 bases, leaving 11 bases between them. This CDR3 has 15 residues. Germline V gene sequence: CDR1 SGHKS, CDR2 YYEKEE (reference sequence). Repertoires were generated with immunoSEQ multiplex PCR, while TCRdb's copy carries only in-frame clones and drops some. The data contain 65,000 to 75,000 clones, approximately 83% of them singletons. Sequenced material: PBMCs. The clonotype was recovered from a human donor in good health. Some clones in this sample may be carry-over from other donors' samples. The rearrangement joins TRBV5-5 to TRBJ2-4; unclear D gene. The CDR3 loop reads CASSHEQLAKNIQYF. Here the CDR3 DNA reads TGTGCCAGCAGCCACGAACAGCTAGCCAAAAACATTCAGTACTTC.